This is a list of T cell receptor beta chains from one sample in a study of cytotoxic CD8 clonotypes in ibrutinib-treated CLL. The protocol was immunoSEQ multiplex PCR, while the TCRdb copy is restricted to in-frame clones and leaves out a portion. The table records some 120,000 clones, approximately 58% of them present only once. Sample: PBMCs, taken after 24 months of ibrutinib treatment. These receptors were taken from a human donor with chronic lymphocytic leukemia. Each CDR3 is given with its conserved first and last residue. A D gene is named only where the DNA matches it firmly. The listing skips clone size in some rows; elsewhere it reads once, few, many or a size class.

TRBV25-1	NA	NA	TRBJ1-1	CASRPGGTNTEAFF	TGTGCCAGCAGACCGGGGGGGACTAACACTGAAGCTTTCTTT
TRBV30	NA	NA	TRBJ1-3	CAWTRTGSGNTIYF	TGTGCCTGGACAAGGACCGGCTCTGGAAACACCATATATTTT
TRBV30	NA	NA	TRBJ1-3	CAWSPGSMGNTIYF	TGTGCCTGGAGCCCCGGGTCGATGGGAAACACCATATATTTT
TRBV19	TRBD1	NA	TRBJ2-7	CASSPLRDSYYEQYF	TGTGCCAGTAGTCCCCTCCGGGACAGTTACTACGAGCAGTACTTC
TRBV9	NA	few	TRBJ2-7	CASSVEVRSEQYF	TGTGCCAGCAGCGTAGAAGTCAGGAGTGAGCAGTACTTC
TRBV6-6	NA	NA	TRBJ2-7	CASGNFSYEQYF	TGTGCCTCGGGCAACTTCTCCTACGAGCAGTACTTC
TRBV10-1	NA	NA	TRBJ1-2	CASSWCGGYTF	TGCGCCAGCAGTTGGTGTGGAGGCTACACCTTC
TRBV2	NA	NA	TRBJ1-5	CASSENGEQPQHF	TGTGCCAGCAGTGAGAACGGGGAACAGCCCCAGCATTTT
TRBV7-6	NA	NA	TRBJ2-5	CASSLVQGETQYF	TGTGCCAGCAGCTTAGTCCAGGGAGAGACCCAGTACTTC
TRBV11-3	NA	NA	TRBJ2-5	CASSIPGETQYF	TGTGCCAGCAGCATCCCCGGGGAGACCCAGTACTTC
TRBV28	NA	few	TRBJ1-3	CASRGGTSGNTIYF	TGTGCCAGCAGGGGGGGTACCTCTGGAAACACCATATATTTT
TRBV5-1	TRBD1	few	TRBJ2-1	CASSFTGTGNRDEQFF	TGCGCCAGCAGCTTTACCGGGACAGGCAACCGAGATGAGCAGTTCTTC
TRBV29-1	TRBD1	NA	TRBJ1-2	CSVEESGNRGYGYTF	TGCAGCGTTGAAGAAAGTGGTAACAGGGGATATGGCTACACCTTC
TRBV9	NA	few	TRBJ2-2	CASPAWGRGNHTGELFF	TGTGCCAGCCCCGCCTGGGGTAGGGGAAATCACACCGGGGAGCTGTTTTTT
TRBV30	NA	once	TRBJ1-4	CAWSLKATNEKLFF	TGTGCCTGGAGTCTTAAGGCAACTAATGAAAAACTGTTTTTT
TRBV7-2	NA	NA	TRBJ2-3	CASSFSRTDTQYF	TGTGCCAGCAGCTTCTCTAGAACAGATACGCAGTATTTT
TRBV25-1	NA	few	TRBJ2-3	CASSDWGDTQYF	TGTGCCAGCAGTGACTGGGGAGATACGCAGTATTTT
TRBV28	TRBD2	few	TRBJ2-7	CASNGLAYEQYF	TGTGCCAGCAACGGACTAGCGTACGAGCAGTACTTC
TRBV19	NA	NA	TRBJ2-2	CASSIKGITGELFF	TGTGCCAGTAGTATTAAGGGAATCACCGGGGAGCTGTTTTTT
TRBV7-2	NA	few	TRBJ2-5	CASSPTQRLKETQYF	TGTGCCAGCAGCCCTACACAGAGACTCAAAGAGACCCAGTACTTC
TRBV5-4	TRBD2	NA	TRBJ2-5	CASSLGLAGGHQQETQYF	TGTGCCAGCAGCTTGGGACTAGCGGGGGGGCATCAGCAAGAGACCCAGTACTTC
TRBV10-3	TRBD1	NA	TRBJ2-5	CAIRGTGLSQETQYF	TGTGCCATCAGAGGGACAGGTTTATCGCAAGAGACCCAGTACTTC
TRBV6-6	NA	once	TRBJ1-6	CASSRVQSSYNSPLHF	TGTGCCAGCAGCCGAGTACAGAGCTCCTATAATTCACCCCTCCACTTT
TRBV29-1	TRBD2	NA	TRBJ2-3	CSVGLGGADTQYF	TGCAGCGTGGGACTAGGAGGGGCCGATACGCAGTATTTT
TRBV18	NA	NA	TRBJ2-5	CASSPGWKETQYF	TGTGCCAGCTCACCCGGGTGGAAAGAGACCCAGTACTTC
TRBV4-2	TRBD1	NA	TRBJ1-1	CASSQDLGVTGGTEAFF	TGTGCCAGCAGCCAAGATTTGGGAGTAACAGGGGGCACTGAAGCTTTCTTT
TRBV27	TRBD1	NA	TRBJ2-2	CASRGQGITGELFF	TGTGCCAGCAGGGGACAGGGGATCACCGGGGAGCTGTTTTTT
TRBV10-3	NA	NA	TRBJ2-1	CAISEDNEQFF	TGTGCCATCAGTGAGGACAATGAGCAGTTCTTC
TRBV6-5	TRBD2	NA	TRBJ2-1	CASSYTGLAGGSEQFF	TGTGCCAGCAGTTACACGGGACTAGCGGGGGGGAGTGAGCAGTTCTTC
TRBV9	NA	NA	TRBJ2-7	CASARALWDEQYF	TGTGCCAGCGCTCGGGCCCTCTGGGACGAGCAGTACTTC
TRBV28	NA	few	TRBJ1-6	CASSPIISPLHF	TGTGCCAGCAGCCCAATTATTTCACCCCTCCACTTT
TRBV5-4	TRBD2	NA	TRBJ2-7	CASSFSGTTFYEQYF	TGTGCCAGCAGCTTCTCAGGGACTACATTTTACGAGCAGTACTTC
TRBV30	TRBD1	NA	TRBJ1-2	CAGVLGSGGSIIGYTF	TGTGCCGGGGTCCTCGGATCAGGGGGGTCGATTATCGGCTACACCTTC
TRBV7-6	NA	NA	TRBJ1-1	CASSFGRGTEAFF	TGTGCCAGCAGCTTTGGGAGGGGCACTGAAGCTTTCTTT
TRBV14	NA	NA	TRBJ1-1	CASSLSLNTEAFF	TGTGCCAGCAGCCTTTCCCTGAACACTGAAGCTTTCTTT
TRBV11-2	NA	NA	TRBJ2-3	CASSLAGGTSTDTQYF	TGTGCCAGCAGCTTAGCCGGCGGGACTAGCACAGATACGCAGTATTTT
TRBV6-6	NA	NA	TRBJ1-1	CASKIATGLKAFF	TGTGCCAGCAAAATCGCGACAGGCCTGAAGGCTTTCTTT
TRBV11-3	NA	NA	TRBJ2-7	CASSLDRAYEQYF	TGTGCCAGCAGCTTAGATAGAGCCTACGAGCAGTACTTC
TRBV7-3	NA	few	TRBJ2-3	CVAGQGITDTQYF	TGTGTGGCGGGGCAGGGGATCACAGATACGCAGTATTTT
TRBV6-1	NA	NA	TRBJ2-7	CASRSPTNMEQYF	TGTGCCAGCAGAAGCCCGACTAATATGGAGCAGTACTTC
TRBV5-1	TRBD2	few	TRBJ2-5	CASSPGLAGGETQYF	TGCGCCAGCAGCCCGGGACTAGCGGGGGGAGAGACCCAGTACTTC
TRBV30	NA	many	TRBJ1-1	CAWSVLQGEREAFF	TGTGCCTGGAGTGTATTACAGGGCGAACGAGAAGCTTTCTTT